This T cell receptor (beta chain) was observed in a study of blood T cell repertoires in COVID-19. Germline CDR1 and CDR2: MGHRA and YSYEKL. The CDR3 runs to 12 residues. Between the trimmed V and J ends, which lost 1 base and 10 bases, there was a span of 10 bases. Only in-frame clones appear in the TCRdb table, and some are missing; sequencing was by immunoSEQ multiplex PCR. The sample has 270,000 or so clones, around 81% seen once; the top ten hold around 2.9%. Sequenced: peripheral blood. The clonotype comes from a woman aged 60-70 years with active or convalescent COVID-19. The V gene is TRBV4-1, the J gene TRBJ1-2, with no clear D. The CDR3 DNA reads as TGCGCCAGCAGCCAAGTTGCAGGCGACTACACCTTC. Protein: CASSQVAGDYTF.